This T cell receptor (beta chain) originates from a study of CD4 T cells in relation to SARS-CoV-2 and coronaviruses. Study-level background: PBMCs were cultured with antigen for about eleven days before TCR beta sequencing. Shared crossreactive spike epitopes were mapped to their HLA restriction.

To note about this clone: Its antigen is unknown.

The unexposed donors gave CD4+ T cells in about 2010-2018, prior to COVID-19. After ten to eleven days of culture, CD4+ T cells were isolated. Assay: immunoSEQ multiplex PCR; the TCRdb copy retains only in-frame clones and omits some. The sample includes roughly 12,000 clones, approximately 78% of them seen just once. CDR3 length: 16 residues. CDR1 is SGHRS, CDR2 YFSETQ, per germline. Trimming pared 4 bases from V and 1 base from J, leaving 14 bases between. The TCR sequence derives from a human donor in good health. Sequenced input: CD4+ T cells from PBMCs, cultured in vitro. The V and J genes are TRBV5-1 and TRBJ2-2; D possibly corresponds to TRBD1 (5 bases). The CDR3 sequence is CASSPHRGENTGELFF. As DNA, the CDR3 is TGCGCCAGCAGCCCGCATAGGGGTGAGAACACCGGGGAGCTGTTTTTT.